Sequencing of this T cell receptor beta chain was carried out in a study of technical replicates of blood from a few donors. As concerns this clone: The junction shows a germline mismatch at one end, possibly a read error.

Assay: immunoSEQ multiplex PCR; the TCRdb copy retains only in-frame clones and omits some. This table has approximately 70,000 clones, around nine tenths appearing once. The CDR3 is 15 amino acids. Looked up from germline, CDR1 is SSHAT and CDR2 is FNYEAQ (reference sequence). The rearrangement joins TRBV7-7 to TRBJ2-2, with a possible D match to TRBD1 (6 bases). The sequence was collected from a human donor in good health. Sequences were obtained from T cells isolated from PBMCs. In DNA form, the CDR3 reads TGTGCTAGCAGCTTAGCCACAGGGTCGACCGGGGAGCTGTTTTTT. Its protein is CASSLATGSTGELFF.